These 32 T cell receptor beta chains came from one sample sequenced in a study of identical twins. TCRdb re-called the 5' RACE reads through MiXCR, storing one row per CDR3 protein. The data show about 660,000 distinct CDR3 sequences, with 8.6% seen just once and 0.75% to 1% held by the top ten. The same sample was also studied in work on yellow fever vaccine responses in identical twins.

Sequencing used PBMCs. Receptors originate from a woman aged 18-30 years in good health.

In its sample, this clonotype was seen a few times. This sequence joins TRBV27 and TRBJ2-1; D is perhaps TRBD1 or TRBD2 (5 bases each). Per germline, CDR1 MNHEY and CDR2 SMNVEV (reference sequence). V was trimmed by 3 bases and J by 3 bases, leaving 12 bases between them. The CDR3 runs 15 residues. CDR3 sequence (DNA): TGTGCCAGCAGTTTGGGACGGACAATCTACAATGAGCAGTTCTTC. Residues: CASSLGRTIYNEQFF.

The rearrangement links TRBV28 to TRBJ2-7; 10 nucleotides align to TRBD1. Germline CDR1 MDHEN, CDR2 SYDVKM. Trimming removed 2 bases from V and 7 bases from J; junction bases left unmatched: 8. The CDR3 totals 15 residues. CDR3 sequence reads: CASSLTGQGVREQYF. DNA for the CDR3: TGTGCCAGCAGTTTAACAGGACAGGGGGTCAGGGAGCAGTACTTC.

There are many counts of this clonotype. The V and J genes are TRBV29-1 and TRBJ2-1; D unresolved. Between the trimmed V and J ends, which lost 7 bases and 9 bases, there was a span of 19 bases. Germline loops: CDR1 SQVTM, CDR2 ANQGSEA. This CDR3 has 13 amino acids. In DNA form, the CDR3 reads TGCAGCGCAATCATATCCGATTTGGGTGAGCAGTTCTTC. This translates into CSAIISDLGEQFF.

This clonotype showed up just a few times. The CDR3: CASSRFGTSDSTDTQYF. In nucleotides, the CDR3 is TGTGCCAGCAGCCGTTTCGGGACTTCAGATAGCACAGATACGCAGTATTTT. The V call is TRBV7-2, the J call TRBJ2-3; D is possibly TRBD2 (6 bases). Trimming took 5 bases from V and 0 from J, leaving 18 bases between them. CDR3 length equals 17 residues. The germline gives CDR1 SGHTA, CDR2 FQGNSA.

The CDR3 sequence is CSAPRVESTYEQYF. The CDR3, as DNA: TGCAGTGCCCCCCGGGTGGAATCCACCTACGAGCAGTACTTC. The rearrangement links TRBV20-1 to TRBJ2-7; D gene ambiguous. CDR3 length: 14 amino acids. V lost 6 bases and J 2 bases, leaving 17 bases between the germline ends. Germline V gene lookup returns CDR1 DFQATT and CDR2 SNEGSKA (reference sequence).

This clonotype was detected many times. This chain uses TRBV12-3 or TRBV12-4 with TRBJ2-7; tentatively, D is TRBD1 (6 bases). The V end lost 5 bases, the J end lost 2 bases, and 16 bases lay between the germline ends. The CDR3 spans 15 residues. CDR3 sequence: CASSRGGGGPYEQYF. For the CDR3, the DNA is TGTGCCAGCAGTCGAGGGGGTGGCGGGCCCTACGAGCAGTACTTC.

V is TRBV29-1 and J is TRBJ2-4; TRBD2 matches 11 bases. Germline CDR1 SQVTM, CDR2 ANQGSEA. V dropped 7 bases and J dropped 12; count of bases not matched to a gene: 8. This CDR3 comprises 12 residues. The CDR3 region is CSAVAGGLDQYF. CDR3 coding DNA: TGCAGCGCTGTAGCGGGAGGGCTTGATCAGTACTTC.

This clonotype was recorded many times. One junction end disagrees with the germline gene, perhaps due to a read error. The CDR3 here is CASSLGGDQPQHF. As DNA, the CDR3 is TGTGCCAGCAGCTTAGGCGGAGATCAGCCCCAGCATTTT. The rearrangement joins TRBV5-1 to TRBJ1-5; D remains unclear. Per the germline V gene, CDR1 is SGHRS and CDR2 is YFSETQ. The CDR3 runs 13 residues. Looking up the rest from reference TRBV5-1 and TRBJ1-5 gives the full variable domain: KAGVTQTPRYLIKTRGQQVTLSCSPISGHRSVSWYQQTPGQGLQFLFEYFSETQRNKGNFPGRFSGRQFSNSRSEMNVSTLELGDSALYLCASSLGGDQPQHFGDGTRLSIL.

In nucleotides, the CDR3 is TGCAGCGTGCATGAACAGGGGGCGAGTGAAACTGAAGCTTTCTTT. It encodes CSVHEQGASETEAFF. This chain links TRBV29-1 with TRBJ1-1; 9 bases match TRBD1. The CDR3 consists of 15 residues. The trim removed 6 bases at V and 5 bases at J, leaving 13 bases unmatched. Germline V gene lookup returns CDR1 SQVTM and CDR2 ANQGSEA.

The rearrangement joins TRBV5-1 to TRBJ2-7; maybe TRBD1 (6 bases). Germline CDR1 SGHRS, CDR2 YFSETQ. Trimming left V 4 bases short and J 7 bases short, with 15 bases between. The CDR3 spans 13 residues. CDR3 nucleotide sequence: TGCGCCAGCAGCCTTACGACAGGCTGGGAGCAGTACTTC. Amino acid sequence: CASSLTTGWEQYF.

A few counts support this clonotype. This chain uses TRBV29-1 with TRBJ1-3; TRBD1 might be the D (6 bases). CDR1 and CDR2 (germline): SQVTM, ANQGSEA. The CDR3 has 14 amino acids. Trimming stripped 1 base from V and 0 bases from J, with 7 bases between. The CDR3 DNA is TGCAGCGTTGAAGTGGACAGCTCTGGAAACACCATATATTTT. This encodes CSVEVDSSGNTIYF.

This chain joins TRBV12-3 or TRBV12-4 and TRBJ1-5; 11 positions match TRBD1. This CDR3 has 16 amino acids. J lost 6 bases, V lost 1 base, and 5 bases had no gene match. The CDR3 DNA follows: TGTGCCAGCAGTTTAGGGGGGACAGGGGGGTTTCAGCCCCAGCATTTT. Translating gives CASSLGGTGGFQPQHF.

This clonotype was counted a few times. J is TRBJ2-1 and V is TRBV19, with 8 bases fitting TRBD2. The CDR3 sequence is 12 residues long. The V and J ends lost 6 bases and 8 bases, in that order; junction bases with no gene match: 3. Germline CDR1 reads LNHDA; CDR2 reads SQIVND (reference sequence). Written as DNA, the CDR3 is TGTGCCAGTAGCGGGAGGGCCGATGAGCAGTTCTTC. Translating gives CASSGRADEQFF.

This clonotype was seen a few times. V usage is TRBV28 and J usage is TRBJ2-7; TRBD2 matches at 7 bases. Germline CDR1 and CDR2: MDHEN and SYDVKM. V was clipped by 8 bases and J by 10 bases; unmatched bases: 26. This CDR3 spans 17 amino acids. CDR3 sequence reads: CASPPFTLSGEGWEQYF. CDR3 nucleotides: TGTGCCAGCCCCCCATTCACCCTGAGCGGGGAGGGATGGGAACAGTACTTC.

The chain has TRBV18 and TRBJ1-1; D gene uncertain. This CDR3 spans 15 amino acids. Trimming removed 6 bases from V and 4 bases from J, with 18 bases in between. Per germline, CDR1 KGHSH and CDR2 LQKENI. This CDR3 is CASSPFSGLGTEAFF. The CDR3 region has the DNA TGTGCCAGCTCCCCTTTCAGCGGGTTGGGCACTGAAGCTTTCTTT.

The chain links TRBV20-1 to TRBJ2-1; 11 nucleotides agree with TRBD2. Trimming removed 2 bases from V and 3 bases from J; junction bases left unmatched: 9. CDR1 DFQATT and CDR2 SNEGSKA come from the germline V gene (reference sequence). CDR3 length: 17 residues. The CDR3 is CSARPGTSGTFYNEQFF. The CDR3 DNA reads as TGCAGTGCTAGACCCGGGACTAGCGGAACCTTCTACAATGAGCAGTTCTTC.

This clonotype has at least ten counts. The rearrangement links TRBV7-9 to TRBJ2-1; TRBD2 agrees at 11 bases. Germline V lookup: CDR1 SEHNR, CDR2 FQNEAQ (reference sequence). J gave up 3 bases and V 5 bases, and 3 bases lay outside the gene matches. The length of the CDR3 is 15 residues. The DNA for the CDR3 is TGTGCCAGCAGCGGGGGACTAGCGGTCTACAATGAGCAGTTCTTC. Translating it yields CASSGGLAVYNEQFF. Using reference TRBV7-9 and TRBJ2-1 for the parts outside the CDR3, the full variable domain is DTGVSQNPRHKITKRGQNVTFRCDPISEHNRLYWYRQTLGQGPEFLTYFQNEAQLEKSRLLSDRFSAERPKGSFSTLEIQRTEQGDSAMYLCASSGGLAVYNEQFFGPGTRLTVL.

The rearrangement joins TRBV27 to TRBJ2-7, with TRBD2 matching over 12 bases. CDR3 size: 16 residues. Germline V lookup: CDR1 MNHEY, CDR2 SMNVEV (reference sequence). Trimming cost V 0 bases and J 3 bases; bases outside gene matches: 3. The CDR3 loop reads CASSLSPSGRGYEQYF. Written as DNA, the CDR3 is TGTGCCAGCAGTTTATCGCCTAGCGGGAGGGGCTACGAGCAGTACTTC.

The gene calls are TRBV12-3 or TRBV12-4 and TRBJ2-7, with unresolved D. V was shortened by 5 bases and J by 5 bases, with 10 bases between the two germline ends. This CDR3 is 12 amino acids long. CDR3 in DNA: TGTGCCAGCAGTCGGAGTGGCAACGAGCAGTACTTC. Its protein is CASSRSGNEQYF.

This clonotype appeared many times. The chain couples TRBV12-3 or TRBV12-4 to TRBJ1-5, with D possibly TRBD1 on 5 matching bases. The CDR3 covers 17 residues. The V gene lost 3 bases and the J gene lost 0 bases, with 15 bases spanning the gap. CDR3 DNA sequence: TGTGCCAGCAGTTTCGGGGCCCTGGGGGATAGCAATCAGCCCCAGCATTTT. Amino acid sequence: CASSFGALGDSNQPQHF.

The chain uses TRBV3-1 and TRBJ2-7; 7 bases match TRBD2. Trimming took 8 bases from V and 6 from J; bases not matched to a gene: 10. This CDR3 comprises 13 residues. CDR1 and CDR2 from the germline V gene are LGHDT and YNNKEL (reference sequence). CDR3 protein: CASGGTPGGEQYF. The CDR3 coding sequence is TGTGCCAGCGGCGGGACTCCGGGGGGCGAGCAGTACTTC.

In this sample, this clonotype turned up many times. The rearrangement joins TRBV5-1 to TRBJ1-3; TRBD1 agrees at 9 bases. The V and J ends lost 3 bases and 0 bases, in that order; junction bases with no gene match: 4. Per the germline V gene, CDR1 is SGHRS and CDR2 is YFSETQ. This CDR3 spans 16 amino acids. CDR3 sequence: CASSSGQGHSGNTIYF. DNA for the CDR3: TGCGCCAGCAGCTCGGGACAGGGTCACTCTGGAAACACCATATATTTT.

A word on this clonotype: The junction does not match germline at one end; this may be a read error. This rearrangement joins TRBV2 to TRBJ2-3; TRBD1 agrees at 7 bases. The CDR3 spans 18 residues. Germline CDR1 SNHLY, CDR2 FYNNEI. The CDR3 nucleotides are TGTGCCATCAGTTTCTACCCGGTGACAGGGTCAATGCCAGATACGCAGTATTTT. Translation: CAISFYPVTGSMPDTQYF.

This clonotype was found a few times. The gene calls are TRBV6-5 and TRBJ2-2; 7 nucleotides agree with TRBD2. Germline CDR1 MNHEY, CDR2 SVGAGI. This CDR3 is built from 15 residues. Losses at the gene ends were 4 bases for V and 5 bases for J; bases not matched to a gene: 7. CDR3 sequence: CASSFPGGGTGELFF. The CDR3 nucleotides read TGTGCCAGCAGTTTTCCGGGAGGAGGTACCGGGGAGCTGTTTTTT.

This chain links TRBV7-2 with TRBJ2-5, with 9 positions matching TRBD2. The V and J ends lost 5 bases and 3 bases, in that order; junction bases with no gene match: 10. CDR3 length equals 16 residues. Germline CDR1 and CDR2: SGHTA and FQGNSA. CDR3 sequence: CASSPGAAGGEETQYF. CDR3 coding DNA: TGTGCCAGCAGCCCCGGGGCAGCGGGAGGTGAAGAGACCCAGTACTTC.

This clonotype was observed many times. This chain uses TRBV5-1 with TRBJ2-2, with a weak D call TRBD1 (6 bases). V shed 5 bases and J shed 1 base, with 6 bases lying between them. The germline CDR1 and CDR2 sequences are SGHRS and YFSETQ. The CDR3 consists of 13 residues. The CDR3 bases are TGCGCCAGCAGACAGGGGAACACCGGGGAGCTGTTTTTT. Translating it yields CASRQGNTGELFF.

This clonotype was picked up a small number of times. This chain uses TRBV6-2 or TRBV6-3 with TRBJ1-2; 8 bases are shared with TRBD1. This CDR3 is built from 15 residues. J was trimmed by 4 bases and V by 6 bases; bases with no gene match: 10. Germline V gene sequence: CDR1 MNHEY, CDR2 SVGEGT. The CDR3: CASRTAGGAVYGYTF. CDR3 sequence (DNA): TGTGCCAGCAGGACCGCAGGGGGCGCGGTCTATGGCTACACCTTC.

The rearrangement links TRBV29-1 to TRBJ2-1, with 7 bases aligning to TRBD1. Trimming took 4 bases from V and 3 from J; bases not matched to a gene: 9. Germline-derived CDR1 and CDR2 are SQVTM and ANQGSEA. This CDR3 spans 15 amino acids. CDR3 DNA sequence: TGCAGCGTTGCCCCTACCGGGACAGACTACAATGAGCAGTTCTTC. This gives the protein CSVAPTGTDYNEQFF.

This clonotype was seen a few times. V gene TRBV7-8 combines with J gene TRBJ2-7, with 11 bases that match TRBD2. The CDR3 runs to 15 residues. Germline CDR1 SGHVS, CDR2 FQNEAQ. Losses at the gene ends were 2 bases for V and 7 bases for J; bases not matched to a gene: 7. The CDR3 DNA reads as TGTGCCAGCAGCTTAACGATAGCGGGAGGGGGGGAGCAGTACTTC. This gives the protein CASSLTIAGGGEQYF.

This clonotype occurred a few times. This chain joins TRBV6-1 and TRBJ1-1; a possible D gene is TRBD1 (5 bases). The CDR3 has 14 residues. The V end lost 0 bases, the J end lost 2 bases, and 7 bases lay between the germline ends. Germline CDR1 is MNHNS and CDR2 is SASEGT. The CDR3 sequence: CASSEAGANTEAFF. CDR3 bases: TGTGCCAGCAGTGAAGCCGGGGCCAACACTGAAGCTTTCTTT.

The J gene is TRBJ2-7, the V gene TRBV6-5, with TRBD2 matching 7 bases. Germline V gene sequence: CDR1 MNHEY, CDR2 SVGAGI. V dropped 6 bases and J dropped 3; count of bases not matched to a gene: 14. The CDR3 runs 16 residues. CDR3 sequence: CASRLSGAGLFYEQYF. CDR3 DNA sequence: TGTGCCAGCAGGCTAAGCGGAGCGGGGCTATTCTACGAGCAGTACTTC.

This clonotype was counted a few times. The chain employs TRBV2 and TRBJ2-2, with D perhaps matching TRBD1 or TRBD2 (5 bases each). CDR1 is SNHLY and CDR2 is FYNNEI in the germline V gene. Trimming removed 8 bases from V and 3 bases from J, with 16 bases in between. There are 15 residues in the CDR3. CDR3: CASSRDRGDTGELFF. The CDR3 nucleotides read TGTGCCAGCTCGAGGGACCGAGGGGACACCGGGGAGCTGTTTTTT.